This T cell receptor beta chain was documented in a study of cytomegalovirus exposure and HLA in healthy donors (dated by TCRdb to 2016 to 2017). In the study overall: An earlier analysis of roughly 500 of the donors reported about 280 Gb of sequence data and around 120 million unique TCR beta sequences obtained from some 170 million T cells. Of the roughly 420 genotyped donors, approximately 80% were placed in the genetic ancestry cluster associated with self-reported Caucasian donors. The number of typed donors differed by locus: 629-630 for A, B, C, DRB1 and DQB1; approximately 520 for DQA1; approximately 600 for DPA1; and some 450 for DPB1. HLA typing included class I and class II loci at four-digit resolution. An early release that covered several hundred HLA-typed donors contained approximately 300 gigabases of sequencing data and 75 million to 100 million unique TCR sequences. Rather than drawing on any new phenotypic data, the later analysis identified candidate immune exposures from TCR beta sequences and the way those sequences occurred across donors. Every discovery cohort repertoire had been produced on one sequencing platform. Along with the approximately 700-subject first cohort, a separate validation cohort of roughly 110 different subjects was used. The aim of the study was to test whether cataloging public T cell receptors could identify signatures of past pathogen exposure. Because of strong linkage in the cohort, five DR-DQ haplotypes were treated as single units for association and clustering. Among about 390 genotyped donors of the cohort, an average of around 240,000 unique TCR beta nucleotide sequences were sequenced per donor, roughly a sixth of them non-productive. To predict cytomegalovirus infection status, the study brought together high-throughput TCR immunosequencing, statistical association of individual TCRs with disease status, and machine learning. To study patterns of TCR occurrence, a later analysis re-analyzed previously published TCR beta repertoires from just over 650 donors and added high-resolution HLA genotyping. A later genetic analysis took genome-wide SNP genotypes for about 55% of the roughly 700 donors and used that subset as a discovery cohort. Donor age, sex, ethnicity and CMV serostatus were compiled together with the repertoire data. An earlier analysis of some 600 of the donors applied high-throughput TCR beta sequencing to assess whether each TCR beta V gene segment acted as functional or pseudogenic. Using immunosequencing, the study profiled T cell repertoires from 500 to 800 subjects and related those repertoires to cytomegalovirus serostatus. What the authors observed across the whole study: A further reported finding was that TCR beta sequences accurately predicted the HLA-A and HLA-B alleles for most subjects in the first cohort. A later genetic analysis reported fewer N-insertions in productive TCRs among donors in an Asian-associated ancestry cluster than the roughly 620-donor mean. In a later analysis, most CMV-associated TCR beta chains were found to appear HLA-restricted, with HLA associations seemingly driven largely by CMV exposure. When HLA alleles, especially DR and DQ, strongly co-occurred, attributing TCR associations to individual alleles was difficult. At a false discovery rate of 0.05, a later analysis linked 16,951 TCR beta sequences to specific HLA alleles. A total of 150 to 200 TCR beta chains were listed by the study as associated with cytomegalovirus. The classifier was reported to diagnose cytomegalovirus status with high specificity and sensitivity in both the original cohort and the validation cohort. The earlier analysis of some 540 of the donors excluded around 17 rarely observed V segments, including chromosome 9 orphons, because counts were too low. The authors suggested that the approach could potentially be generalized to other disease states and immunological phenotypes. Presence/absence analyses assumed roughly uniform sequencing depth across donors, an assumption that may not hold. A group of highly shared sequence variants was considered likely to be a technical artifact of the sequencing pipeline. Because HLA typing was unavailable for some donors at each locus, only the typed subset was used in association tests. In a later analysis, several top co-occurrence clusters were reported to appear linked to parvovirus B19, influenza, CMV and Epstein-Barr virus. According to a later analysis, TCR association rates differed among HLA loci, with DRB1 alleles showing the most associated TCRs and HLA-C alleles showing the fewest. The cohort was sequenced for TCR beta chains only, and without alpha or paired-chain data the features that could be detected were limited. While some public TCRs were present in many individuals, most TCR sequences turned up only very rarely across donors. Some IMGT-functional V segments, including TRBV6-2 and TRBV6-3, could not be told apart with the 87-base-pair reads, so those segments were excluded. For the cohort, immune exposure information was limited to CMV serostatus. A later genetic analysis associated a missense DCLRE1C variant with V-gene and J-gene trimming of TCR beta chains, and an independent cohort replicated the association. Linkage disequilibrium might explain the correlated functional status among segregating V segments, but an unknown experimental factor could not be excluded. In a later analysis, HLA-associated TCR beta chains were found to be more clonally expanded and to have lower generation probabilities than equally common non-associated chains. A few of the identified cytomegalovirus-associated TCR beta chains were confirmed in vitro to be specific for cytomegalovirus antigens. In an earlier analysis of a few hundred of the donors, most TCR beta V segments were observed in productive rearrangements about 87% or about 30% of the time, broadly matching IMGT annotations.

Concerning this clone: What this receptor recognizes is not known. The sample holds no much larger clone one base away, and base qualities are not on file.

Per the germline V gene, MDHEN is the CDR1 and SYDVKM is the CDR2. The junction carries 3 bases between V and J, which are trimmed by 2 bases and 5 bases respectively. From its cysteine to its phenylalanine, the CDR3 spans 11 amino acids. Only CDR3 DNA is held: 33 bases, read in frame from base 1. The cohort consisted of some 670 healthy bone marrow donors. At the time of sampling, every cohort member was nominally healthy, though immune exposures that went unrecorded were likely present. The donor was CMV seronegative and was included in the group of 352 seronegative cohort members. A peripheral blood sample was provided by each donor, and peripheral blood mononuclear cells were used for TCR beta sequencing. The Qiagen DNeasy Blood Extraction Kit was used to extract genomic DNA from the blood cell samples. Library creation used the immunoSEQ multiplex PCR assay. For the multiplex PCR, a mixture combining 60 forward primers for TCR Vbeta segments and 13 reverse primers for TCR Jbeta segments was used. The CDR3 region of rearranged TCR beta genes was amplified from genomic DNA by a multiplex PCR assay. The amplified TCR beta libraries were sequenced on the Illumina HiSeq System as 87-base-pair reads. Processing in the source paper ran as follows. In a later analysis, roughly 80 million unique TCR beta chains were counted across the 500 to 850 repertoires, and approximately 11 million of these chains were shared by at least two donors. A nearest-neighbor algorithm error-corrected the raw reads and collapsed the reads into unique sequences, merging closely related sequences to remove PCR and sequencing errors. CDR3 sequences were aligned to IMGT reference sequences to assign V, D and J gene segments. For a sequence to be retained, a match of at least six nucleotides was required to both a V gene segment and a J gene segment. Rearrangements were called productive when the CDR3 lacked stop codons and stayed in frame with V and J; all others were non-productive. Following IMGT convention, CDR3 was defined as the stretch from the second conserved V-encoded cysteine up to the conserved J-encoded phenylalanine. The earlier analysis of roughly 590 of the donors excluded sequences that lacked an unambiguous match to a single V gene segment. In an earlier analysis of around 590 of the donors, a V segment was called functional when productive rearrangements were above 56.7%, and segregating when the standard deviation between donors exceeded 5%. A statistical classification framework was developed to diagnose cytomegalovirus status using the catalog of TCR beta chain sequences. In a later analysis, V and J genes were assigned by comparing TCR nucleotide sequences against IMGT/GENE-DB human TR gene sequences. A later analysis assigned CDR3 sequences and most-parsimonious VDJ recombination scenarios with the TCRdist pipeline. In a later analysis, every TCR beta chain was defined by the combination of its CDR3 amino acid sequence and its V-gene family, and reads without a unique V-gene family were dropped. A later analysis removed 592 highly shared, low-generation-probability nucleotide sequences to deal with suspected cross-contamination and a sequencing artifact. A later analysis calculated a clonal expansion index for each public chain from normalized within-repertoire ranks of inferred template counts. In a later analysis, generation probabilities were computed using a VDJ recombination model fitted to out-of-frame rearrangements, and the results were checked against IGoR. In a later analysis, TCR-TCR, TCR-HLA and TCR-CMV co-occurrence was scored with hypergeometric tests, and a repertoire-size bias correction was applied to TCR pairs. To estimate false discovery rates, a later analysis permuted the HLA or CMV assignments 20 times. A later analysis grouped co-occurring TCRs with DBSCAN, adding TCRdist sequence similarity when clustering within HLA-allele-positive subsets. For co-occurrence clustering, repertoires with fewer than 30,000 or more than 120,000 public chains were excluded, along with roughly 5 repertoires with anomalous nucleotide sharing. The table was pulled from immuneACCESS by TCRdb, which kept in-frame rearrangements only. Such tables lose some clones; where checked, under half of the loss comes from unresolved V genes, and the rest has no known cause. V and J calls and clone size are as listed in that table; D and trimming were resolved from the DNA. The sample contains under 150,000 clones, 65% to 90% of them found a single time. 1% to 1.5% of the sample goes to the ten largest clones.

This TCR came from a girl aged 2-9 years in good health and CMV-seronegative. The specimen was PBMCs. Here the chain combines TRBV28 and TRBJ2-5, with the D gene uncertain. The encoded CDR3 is CASSLEETQYF. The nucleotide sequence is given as TGTGCCAGCAGTTTAGAGGAGACCCAGTACTTC.